This T cell receptor (beta chain) was obtained from a study of cytomegalovirus exposure and HLA in healthy donors. Study results and limitations: Investigators reported 164 TCR beta chains as tied to cytomegalovirus. Previous analysis showed most TCR beta V segments were productive about 87% or about 30% of the time.

This clone has more than one count but fewer than ten. What it binds is unknown. Germline loops: CDR1 LNHNV, CDR2 YYDKDF (reference sequence). V was trimmed by 1 base and J by 2 bases, leaving 5 bases between them. The CDR3 is 14 residues long. Use of 60 Vbeta and 13 Jbeta primers characterized the PCR. Authors' processing steps: In a later analysis, the count reached some 88 million unique TCR beta chains, with approximately 11 million shared. Sequenced by immunoSEQ multiplex PCR; TCRdb stores in-frame clones only, minus some. The DNA was the basis for D and trimming; V, J and clone size are from that table. The data hold around 120,000 clones, with roughly 70% observed a single time.

This receptor was identified in a man between 40 and 49 years old in good health and CMV-seropositive. The sample consisted of PBMCs. The chain recombines TRBV15 with TRBJ1-4; D ambiguous. CDR3 sequence reads: CATSRGGTNEKLFF. CDR3 bases: TGTGCCACCAGCAGAGGAGGGACTAATGAAAAACTGTTTTTT.